These 6 T cell receptor beta chains originate from one sample sequenced in a study of T cells in Graves' hyperthyroidism and ophthalmopathy. TCR beta CDR3 regions were amplified from RNA. RT-PCR in the first round (using the HTBI primer set) targeted the TCR CDR3. TCRdb independently ran MiXCR on the multiplex PCR reads; one entry per CDR3 protein. The top ten hold 15% to 19% of the sample, which has about 350,000 distinct CDR3 sequences, 15% to 20% seen once. What was sequenced was blood. Receptors originate from a woman aged 40 to 50 with Graves' ophthalmopathy.

This clonotype was counted ten times or more. The chain's CDR3 is CASSLTGVYEQYF. The DNA for the CDR3 is TGTGCCAGCAGTTTGACAGGGGTGTACGAGCAGTACTTC. This sequence joins TRBV28 and TRBJ2-7; 8 nucleotides agree with TRBD1. The CDR3 loop spans 13 amino acids. Germline V lookup: CDR1 MDHEN, CDR2 SYDVKM. V lost 3 bases to trimming and J lost 4 bases; unmatched junction nucleotides: 2. The entire variable domain, with the rest obtained from reference TRBV28 and TRBJ2-7, is as follows: DVKVTQSSRYLVKRTGEKVFLECVQDMDHENMFWYRQDPGLGLRLIYFSYDVKMKEKGDIPEGYSVSREKKERFSLILESASTNQTSMYLCASSLTGVYEQYFGPGTRLTVT.

This clonotype was recorded many times. V is TRBV29-1 and J is TRBJ2-6, with 8 bases that match TRBD1. J gave up 3 bases and V 3 bases, and 4 bases lay outside the gene matches. Germline V gene sequence: CDR1 SQVTM, CDR2 ANQGSEA. The CDR3 has 15 amino acids. The CDR3 protein is CSVEDREYGANVLTF. Here the CDR3 DNA reads TGCAGCGTTGAGGACAGGGAATATGGGGCCAACGTCCTGACTTTC. The variable domain in full, with the rest retrieved from reference TRBV29-1 and TRBJ2-6, is SAVISQKPSRDICQRGTSLTIQCQVDSQVTMMFWYRQQPGQSLTLIATANQGSEATYESGFVIDKFPISRPNLTFSTLTVSNMSPEDSSIYLCSVEDREYGANVLTFGAGSRLTVL.

This clonotype was detected many times. This may come from a read error, since a much larger clone is one base off. The chain uses TRBV6-2 or TRBV6-3 and TRBJ2-2; D uncertain. CDR3 length equals 15 residues. Looked up from germline, CDR1 is MNHEY and CDR2 is SVGEGT. The CDR3 bases are TGTGCCGGCAGTTACACTACCTTGGGCACCGGGGAGCTGTTTTTT. Amino acid sequence: CAGSYTTLGTGELFF.

The V call is TRBV2, the J call TRBJ1-2; D is undetermined. CDR3 length: 14 amino acids. Germline CDR1 and CDR2: SNHLY and FYNNEI. V gave up 6 bases and J gave up 0 bases, with 11 bases separating them. The chain's CDR3 is CASRGLPSNYGYTF. DNA for the CDR3: TGTGCCAGCAGGGGCCTACCCTCTAACTATGGCTACACCTTC.

The chain links TRBV12-3 or TRBV12-4 to TRBJ1-2; D might be TRBD1 (6 bases). The CDR3 extends over 14 amino acids. V was cut by 6 bases and J by 7 bases, with 18 bases left in between. The CDR3 DNA follows: TGTGCCAGCAGGGAACAGGGATCCTTCGGTGGCTACACCTTC. This translates into CASREQGSFGGYTF.

The sample holds many counts of this clonotype. The J gene is TRBJ1-1, the V gene TRBV2, with D uncertain. CDR1 SNHLY and CDR2 FYNNEI come from the germline V gene. The CDR3 is 15 residues long. The ends were cut back, 5 bases at V and 5 bases at J, with 18 bases in the middle. The CDR3 sequence: CASSRTLGSRTEAFF. CDR3 in DNA: TGTGCCAGCAGTCGGACGTTGGGCTCACGAACTGAAGCTTTCTTT. Supplemented by reference TRBV2 and TRBJ1-1, the full variable domain reads EPEVTQTPSHQVTQMGQEVILRCVPISNHLYFYWYRQILGQKVEFLVSFYNNEISEKSEIFDDQFSVERPDGSNFTLKIRSTKLEDSAMYFCASSRTLGSRTEAFFGQGTRLTVV.